This T cell receptor beta chain was documented in a study of blood T cell repertoires in COVID-19. Study information: Some COVID-19 samples were acute and others convalescent; all came from the United States, Italy and Spain. The analysed material was cDNA or gDNA that came from T cells, B-cell-depleted T cells, or PBMCs.

Only in-frame clones appear in the TCRdb table, and some are missing; sequencing was by immunoSEQ multiplex PCR. The profile shows roughly 70,000 clones, 90% of them singletons. The CDR3 covers 16 residues. The germline V gene has CDR1 MNHNY and CDR2 SVGAGI (reference sequence). Trimming removed 6 bases from V and 3 bases from J; junction bases left unmatched: 10. The chain combines TRBV6-6 with TRBJ2-3; TRBD1 aligns across 9 bases. The sample consisted of peripheral blood. This clonotype originated in a man aged 45 to 65 with acute or convalescent COVID-19. The CDR3 loop is CASSRPDRGGTDTQYF. The CDR3 DNA reads as TGTGCCAGCAGCCGACCGGACAGGGGAGGAACAGATACGCAGTATTTT.